The source of this T cell receptor beta chain is a study of T cells in localized non-small cell lung cancer (dated by TCRdb to about 2020). Some background on the complete study: T cell repertoires of 200 to 250 early-stage NSCLC patients were analyzed, with tumors being compared against uninvolved tumor-adjacent lungs. All 250 or so NSCLC patients in the cohort were treatment-naive and had localized lung tumors that were resected. The mean age of the NSCLC patients was about 64 years, with 120 to 150 men and over 100 women.

This clone was detected a few times. Its antigen is still unknown. The record has no base qualities; no much larger clone is one base away. Uninvolved adjacent lung was obtained at least 2 cm from the tumor margin, and the absence of atypia was confirmed by two independent pathologists. At diagnosis, tumor, uninvolved tumor-adjacent lung and peripheral blood were collected and then preserved as a mix of FFPE and fresh-frozen material. The immunoSEQ Assay was used to sequence TCR beta CDR3 regions from DNA. Per the source publication's procedure: To compute T cell density, TCR beta template counts were normalized to usable DNA, which was estimated by amplifying housekeeping genes. The preseqR package was used to estimate richness by extrapolating to 400,000 templates for PBMC samples and to 120,000 templates for tissue samples. Clonality was taken to be one minus Pielou's evenness. To identify tissue-enriched TCRs, differential abundance testing was run on productive amino-acid clonotypes with a minimum total count of 5 and an alpha of 0.1. The Jaccard Index and the Morisita Overlap Index were used to measure how much the repertoires overlapped between compartments. TCR beta CDR3s were clustered by GLIPH together with public tetramer-defined viral CDR3s, and at least three viral sequences plus V-gene enrichment were required for viral motifs. Not all clones reach the TCRdb copy of this immuneACCESS table, which keeps in-frame sequences only. Checked studies attribute under half of the gap to unresolved V genes and leave the rest unexplained. V and J calls and clone size are given by that table; D and trimming were obtained from the DNA. Here the sample has 1,500 to 2,000 clones; approximately 25% occur a single time. Clones ranked in the top ten supply roughly 29% of the sample.

The CDR3 covers 15 residues, taking in both the cysteine and the phenylalanine. Of all the DNA, just the CDR3 is kept, 45 bases in frame from base 1. V gives up 0 bases and J gives up 3 bases, and the segment between their germline ends measures 10 bases. The germline V gene encodes CDR1 SGDLS and CDR2 YYNGEE. The research as a whole found: Because multi-region tumor sequencing was not done, intratumor heterogeneity could not be ruled out. Longer overall survival was associated with higher T cell density in blood, whereas shorter survival was associated with higher clonality in adjacent lung. Uninvolved tumor-adjacent lung showed the highest T cell clonality, higher than tumor, which suggests more focused antigenic responses in the uninvolved tumor-adjacent lung. Since the design was exploratory, TCR variables were selected using unadjusted p-values with no false-discovery rate correction. A median of around 57 of the top 100 tumor clones turned up in the paired uninvolved adjacent lung, and about 28 of those clones also ranked among the top 100 of that same adjacent lung.

This receptor was obtained from a male donor at least 60 years old with stage II squamous cell lung carcinoma. Material: normal lung tissue next to the tumor, obtained before any cancer treatment. The chain links TRBV9 with TRBJ2-1; the best D guess is TRBD2, with 5 bases matching. The CDR3 region reads CASSVVPGSYNEQFF. The DNA sequence follows: TGTGCCAGCAGCGTAGTGCCGGGAAGCTACAATGAGCAGTTCTTC.